The sequence of this TCR beta chain was determined in a study of Graves' ophthalmopathy and Graves' hyperthyroidism. This clonotype was observed a handful of times. Germline CDR1 SEHNR, CDR2 FQNEAQ (reference sequence). The CDR3 runs 16 residues. J was trimmed by 2 bases and V by 1 base; bases with no gene match: 3. RNA transcripts yielded amplified TCR beta CDR3 regions. HTBI primers were used in a first-round RT-PCR, which preceded a second-round multiplex PCR. TCRdb itself ran the multiplex PCR reads through MiXCR, one entry per CDR3 protein. This sample has almost 750,000 distinct CDR3 sequences, with around 40% found just once.

The rearrangement uses TRBV7-9 and TRBJ1-5; 9 positions match TRBD1. The receptor comes from an adult man with Graves' ophthalmopathy. The sequenced sample was peripheral blood. CDR3 loop: CASSLGQGVGNQPQHF. CDR3 nucleotide sequence: TGTGCCAGCAGCTTAGGACAGGGGGTCGGCAATCAGCCCCAGCATTTT.